What follows is one TCR beta chain and its context. Its antigen is not identified. At one of its ends the junction is not consistent with the germline gene, which may arise from a read error. This same CDR3 is encoded by further DNA sequences in the sample. The data are from a study of cytomegalovirus exposure and HLA in healthy donors. Points from the study as a whole: When a later analysis was performed, an Asian-associated ancestry cluster reportedly had fewer N-insertions than the approximately 700-donor mean. Sequencing had likely introduced a cluster of highly shared sequence variants as an artifact.

Researchers ran the PCR with 60 Vbeta and 13 Jbeta primers. Per the original methods: A later analysis tallied roughly 77 million unique TCR beta chains, around 10 million of them shared. Profiling relied on immunoSEQ multiplex PCR, and the TCRdb table lists in-frame clones only, not all of them. V and J calls and clone size are as listed in that table; D and trimming were resolved from the DNA. The repertoire holds around 97,000 clones, over 70% seen once, with roughly 3.9% in the top ten. The source material was PBMCs. This receptor was taken from a man aged 45-65 years in good health and CMV-seropositive.

In nucleotides, the CDR3 is TGTGCCAGTAGCATAGATCAGCAGCCCCAGCATTTT. This sequence encodes CASSIDQQPQHF. This chain joins TRBV19 and TRBJ1-5; no firm D call. CDR1 LNHDA and CDR2 SQIVND come from the germline V gene (reference sequence). The CDR3 runs to 12 residues.